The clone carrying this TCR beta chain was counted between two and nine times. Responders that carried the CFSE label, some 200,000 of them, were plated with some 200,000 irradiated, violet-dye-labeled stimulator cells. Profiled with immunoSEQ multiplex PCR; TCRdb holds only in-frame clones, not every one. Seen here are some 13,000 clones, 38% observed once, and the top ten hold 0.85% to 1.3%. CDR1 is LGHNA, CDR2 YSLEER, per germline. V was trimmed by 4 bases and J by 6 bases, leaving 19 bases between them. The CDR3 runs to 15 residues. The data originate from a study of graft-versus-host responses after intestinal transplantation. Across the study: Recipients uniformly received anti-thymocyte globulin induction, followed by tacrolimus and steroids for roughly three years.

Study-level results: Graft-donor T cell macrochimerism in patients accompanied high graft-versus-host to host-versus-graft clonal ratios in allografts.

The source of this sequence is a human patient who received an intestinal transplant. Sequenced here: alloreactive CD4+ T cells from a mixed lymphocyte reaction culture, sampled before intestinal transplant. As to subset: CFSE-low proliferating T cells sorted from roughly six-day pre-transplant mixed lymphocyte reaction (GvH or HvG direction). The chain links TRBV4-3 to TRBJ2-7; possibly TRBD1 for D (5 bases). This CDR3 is CASSPQWGLPGEQYF. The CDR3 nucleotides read TGCGCCAGCAGCCCGCAATGGGGCTTACCGGGCGAGCAGTACTTC.